This is a list of T cell receptor beta chains from one sample in a study of blood T cells in healthy people across ages. TCRdb called the 5' RACE reads again in MiXCR, with one record for every CDR3 protein. The table shows 1.4 million or so distinct CDR3 sequences, with approximately 42% occurring only once. Sequencing was carried out using blood. The origin of the receptors is a woman between 18 and 29 years old in good health. Each CDR3 is given with its conserved first and last residue. A D gene is named only where the DNA matches it firmly. Clone size appears in some rows only: once, few, many, or a class for an expanded clone.

CDR3nt | CDR3aa | d_gene | j_gene | v_gene | abundance
TGTGCCAGCGCCGGCAGCTCCTACGAGCAGTACTTC | CASAGSSYEQYF | NA | TRBJ2-7 | TRBV7-2 | many
TGCAGCGTTGAAAGGTTGGGGCTTGAGCAGTTCTTC | CSVERLGLEQFF | NA | TRBJ2-1 | TRBV29-1 | NA
TGTGCCAGCTCACTCGGGACAGGGACTAATGAAAAACTGTTTTTT | CASSLGTGTNEKLFF | TRBD1 | TRBJ1-4 | TRBV18 | few
TGTGCCAGCAGCTCCCGACAGGGTTCCAAAAACATTCAGTACTTC | CASSSRQGSKNIQYF | TRBD1 | TRBJ2-4 | TRBV11-2 | NA
TGTGCCAGTAGTATCCTGAGGACTAGCCGCAATGAGCAGTACTTC | CASSILRTSRNEQYF | TRBD2 | TRBJ2-5 | TRBV19 | NA
TGTGCCAGCGGGAGCCGACGGGGGTACAATGAGCAGTACTTC | CASGSRRGYNEQYF | NA | TRBJ2-5 | TRBV27 | NA
TGCAGTGCTAGAGGGACACCGGAGGGTGAGCAGTACTTC | CSARGTPEGEQYF | NA | TRBJ2-7 | TRBV20-1 | NA
TGTGCCAGCAGTGAGAAACACCGACATGAGCAGTTCTTC | CASSEKHRHEQFF | NA | TRBJ2-1 | TRBV25-1 | NA
TGTGCCAGCAGCCCCGACAGTTACGTAATTTCACCCCTCCACTTT | CASSPDSYVISPLHF | NA | TRBJ1-6 | TRBV7-9 | NA
TGTGCCAGCAGCGTAGTTGGGACTGGGTCCACTGAAGCTTTCTTT | CASSVVGTGSTEAFF | NA | TRBJ1-1 | TRBV9 | NA
TGTGCCAGCAGTGAAGACCCGGGACAGGGGACTTACGAGCAGTACTTC | CASSEDPGQGTYEQYF | TRBD1 | TRBJ2-7 | TRBV6-1 | few
TGTGCCAGCATCGGGACTACGTTCACCGGGGAGCTGTTTTTT | CASIGTTFTGELFF | TRBD2 | TRBJ2-2 | TRBV25-1 | NA
TGCGCCAGCAGCCAAGATCCTGGGGGAAATCAGCCCCAGCATTTT | CASSQDPGGNQPQHF | NA | TRBJ1-5 | TRBV4-3 | many
TGTGCCAGCAGACTGGACGGATATGCTGAAAAACTGTTTTTT | CASRLDGYAEKLFF | NA | TRBJ1-4 | TRBV6-5 | once
TGCAGCGTCGGAGGGACTAGCGGGGGTGGTGAGCAGTTCTTC | CSVGGTSGGGEQFF | TRBD2 | TRBJ2-1 | TRBV29-1 | few
TGTGCCAGCAGTTACCAGGGCGGGGAGACCCAGTACTTC | CASSYQGGETQYF | NA | TRBJ2-5 | TRBV6-6 | few
TGTGCCAGCAGCACTCTTTTGGGCGTTCTAAAATCCTATGGCTACACCTTC | CASSTLLGVLKSYGYTF | NA | TRBJ1-2 | TRBV11-2 | NA
TGTGCCAGCAGCGGCCAGGGTGAATGGCCTGAAGCTTTCTTT | CASSGQGEWPEAFF | NA | TRBJ1-1 | TRBV7-9 | NA
TGCGCCAGCAGCTTGGGTGGGGATAGCACAGATACGCAGTATTTT | CASSLGGDSTDTQYF | NA | TRBJ2-3 | TRBV5-1 | NA
TGTGCCACCAGCATTAGTATCGGTCCCTACGAGCAGTACTTC | CATSISIGPYEQYF | NA | TRBJ2-7 | TRBV15 | NA
TGTGCCAGCAGCCCCGGGACTCCGGGAGCTTTCTTT | CASSPGTPGAFF | NA | TRBJ1-1 | TRBV11-2 | NA
TGTGCCAGCAGTGAAGTGCCCGGACTAGCGGGAGGGCAGTATTTT | CASSEVPGLAGGQYF | TRBD2 | TRBJ2-3 | TRBV2 | NA
TGTGCCAGCAGTCGTAATCGGGGGGGCTCTAATGAGCAGTTCTTC | CASSRNRGGSNEQFF | TRBD2 | TRBJ2-1 | TRBV3-1 | NA
TGTGCCAGCACCAAATCGGGGACAGGGGGCCACGAGCAGTACTTC | CASTKSGTGGHEQYF | TRBD1 | TRBJ2-7 | TRBV12-3/TRBV12-4 | NA
TGTGCCACCATGGATTGGGCCAGAAGCTCCTACAATGAGCAGTTCTTC | CATMDWARSSYNEQFF | NA | TRBJ2-1 | TRBV15 | NA
TGTGCCAGCAGTGACTCGGGCGGAACCACAGATACGCAGTATTTT | CASSDSGGTTDTQYF | NA | TRBJ2-3 | TRBV6-4 | few
TGCAGTGCTCCGACGACAGGGCTGATCAATGAGCAGTTCTTC | CSAPTTGLINEQFF | TRBD1 | TRBJ2-1 | TRBV20-1 | NA
TGCAGCGCCAGACAGGGATTGGATGAGCAGTTCTTC | CSARQGLDEQFF | TRBD1 | TRBJ2-1 | TRBV29-1 | few
TGCGCCAGCAGCCAAACACGGGGGGCCACGTACAATGAGCAGTTCTTC | CASSQTRGATYNEQFF | NA | TRBJ2-1 | TRBV4-3 | NA
TGTGCCAGCAGCCCTGGTCAGAACCCGACAACTAATGAAAAACTGTTTTTT | CASSPGQNPTTNEKLFF | NA | TRBJ1-4 | TRBV9 | NA
TGTGCCAGCAGTGAGAACAGGGACACAGATACGCAGTATTTT | CASSENRDTDTQYF | NA | TRBJ2-3 | TRBV2 | NA
TGCGCCAGCAGCTTGGAGGGACAGGGGATCCACGAGCAGTACTTC | CASSLEGQGIHEQYF | TRBD1 | TRBJ2-7 | TRBV5-1 | NA
TGTGCCAGCAACAGTGGACAGCCCAATTCACCCCTCCACTTT | CASNSGQPNSPLHF | NA | TRBJ1-6 | TRBV12-3/TRBV12-4 | NA
TGTGCTCGCGGCCCGGGGAACACTGAGGGGAAATGTGTGAAGCCTGAAGCTTTCTTT | CARGPGNTEGKCVKPEAFF | NA | TRBJ1-1 | TRBV7-6 | NA
TGTGCCAGCAGTTTCAGGAGCTCGAGCTCCTACGAGCAGTACTTC | CASSFRSSSSYEQYF | NA | TRBJ2-7 | TRBV6-5 | few
TGTGCCAGCAGCCAGACCTGGGGAATGAACACTGAAGCTTTCTTT | CASSQTWGMNTEAFF | NA | TRBJ1-1 | TRBV11-2 | NA
TGTGCCAGTAGTTGGGGACAGGGGCTTGGCTACACCTTC | CASSWGQGLGYTF | TRBD1 | TRBJ1-2 | TRBV12-3/TRBV12-4 | few
TGTGCCAGCAGCCGGGGGTCGGCCCTTCAAGAGACCCAGTACTTC | CASSRGSALQETQYF | NA | TRBJ2-5 | TRBV4-2 | NA
TGCGCCAGCAGCCAAAACGTAGTTCAGCCCCAGCATTTT | CASSQNVVQPQHF | NA | TRBJ1-5 | TRBV4-1 | few
TGTGCCAGCAGCTTGGACAGGGTAAACGGCTACACCTTC | CASSLDRVNGYTF | NA | TRBJ1-2 | TRBV5-5 | NA
TGCGCCAGCAGCTTGATAACGGGGGGTTACAATGAGCAGTTCTTC | CASSLITGGYNEQFF | TRBD2 | TRBJ2-1 | TRBV5-1 | NA
TGTGCCAGCAGTCCGGACAGGGGGCAAGGCGAGCAGTACTTC | CASSPDRGQGEQYF | TRBD1 | TRBJ2-7 | TRBV2 | NA
TGTGCCAGCAAAAGGGACAGCGCAGATACGCAGTATTTT | CASKRDSADTQYF | TRBD1 | TRBJ2-3 | TRBV6-2/TRBV6-3 | NA
TGTGCCAGTAGCGCCGGGACTAGCGGGATCTACGAGCAGTACTTC | CASSAGTSGIYEQYF | TRBD2 | TRBJ2-7 | TRBV19 | NA
TGCAGTGCTAGAGATCGTAGGCAGGGTATGACCATTCAGTACTTC | CSARDRRQGMTIQYF | NA | TRBJ2-4 | TRBV20-1 | NA
TGTGCCAGCAGCCCCCCCCGATCCTCCTACGAGCAGTACTTC | CASSPPRSSYEQYF | NA | TRBJ2-7 | TRBV9 | few
TGTGCCAGCAGCCTAGCGGGGAGCAATAAGCAGTTCTTC | CASSLAGSNKQFF | TRBD2 | TRBJ2-1 | TRBV7-4 | few
TGTGCCAGCAGCAGGGAGGGGGCGAGAACAGATACGCAGTATTTT | CASSREGARTDTQYF | NA | TRBJ2-3 | TRBV3-1 | few
TGTGCCAGCAGCTTCCGACTAGAAAAAGAAAAACTGTTTTTT | CASSFRLEKEKLFF | NA | TRBJ1-4 | TRBV7-9 | few
TGTGCCAGCAGCAAAAGGGGTCACGTGGCGAGCAATCAGCCCCAGCATTTT | CASSKRGHVASNQPQHF | NA | TRBJ1-5 | TRBV21-1 | NA
TGTGCCAGCAGTTTATTCCCCCGGGGACGGGACTACGAGCAGTACTTC | CASSLFPRGRDYEQYF | NA | TRBJ2-7 | TRBV27 | NA
TGTGCCAGCAGCTTAAGAGGCCGGACAGAAGATACGCAGTATTTT | CASSLRGRTEDTQYF | NA | TRBJ2-3 | TRBV7-6 | NA
TGCAGCGTTGTTCCGTCTAGCTCCTACGAGCAGTACTTC | CSVVPSSSYEQYF | NA | TRBJ2-7 | TRBV29-1 | once
TGCAGTGGGGAAGGGGTCAATCAGCCCCAGCATTTT | CSGEGVNQPQHF | NA | TRBJ1-5 | TRBV20-1 | NA
TGCGCCAGCAGCCAAGGGACTGGGGGCTACACCTTC | CASSQGTGGYTF | NA | TRBJ1-2 | TRBV4-3 | few